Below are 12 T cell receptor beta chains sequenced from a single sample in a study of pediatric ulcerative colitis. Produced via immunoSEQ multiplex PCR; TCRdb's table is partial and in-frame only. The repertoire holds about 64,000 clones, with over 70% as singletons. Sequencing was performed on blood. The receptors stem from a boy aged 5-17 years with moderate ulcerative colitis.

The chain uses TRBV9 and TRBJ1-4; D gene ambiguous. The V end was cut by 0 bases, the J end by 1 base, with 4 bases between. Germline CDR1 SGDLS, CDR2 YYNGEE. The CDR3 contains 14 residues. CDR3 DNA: TGTGCCAGCAGCGTAGATGGAACTAATGAAAAACTGTTTTTT. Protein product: CASSVDGTNEKLFF.

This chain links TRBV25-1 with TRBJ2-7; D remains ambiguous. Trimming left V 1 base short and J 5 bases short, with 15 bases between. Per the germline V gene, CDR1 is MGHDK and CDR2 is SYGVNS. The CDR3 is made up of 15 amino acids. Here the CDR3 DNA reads TGTGCCAGCAGTGAATCACCCCCTCAACCCCACGAGCAGTACTTC. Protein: CASSESPPQPHEQYF.

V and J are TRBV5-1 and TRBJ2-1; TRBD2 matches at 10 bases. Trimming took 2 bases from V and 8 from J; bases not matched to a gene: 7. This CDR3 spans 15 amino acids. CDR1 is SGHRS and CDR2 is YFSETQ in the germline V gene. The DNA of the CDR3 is TGCGCCAGCAGCTTTTACCTAGCGGGGGACGATGAGCAGTTCTTC. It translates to CASSFYLAGDDEQFF.

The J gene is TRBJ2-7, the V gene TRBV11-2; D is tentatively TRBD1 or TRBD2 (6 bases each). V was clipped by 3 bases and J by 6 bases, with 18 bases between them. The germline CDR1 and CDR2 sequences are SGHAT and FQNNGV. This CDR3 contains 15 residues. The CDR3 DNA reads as TGTGCCAGCAGCTTGGTGGGAGGCAGGGGTCCCGAGCAGTACTTC. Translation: CASSLVGGRGPEQYF.

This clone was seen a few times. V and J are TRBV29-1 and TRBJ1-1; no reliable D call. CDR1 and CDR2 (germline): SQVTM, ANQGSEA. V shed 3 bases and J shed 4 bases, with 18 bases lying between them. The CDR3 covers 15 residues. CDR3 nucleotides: TGCAGCGTTGAGAGGCCGGAGGCCCTGGGCACTGAAGCTTTCTTT. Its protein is CSVERPEALGTEAFF. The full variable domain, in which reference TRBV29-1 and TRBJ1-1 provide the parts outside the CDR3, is SAVISQKPSRDICQRGTSLTIQCQVDSQVTMMFWYRQQPGQSLTLIATANQGSEATYESGFVIDKFPISRPNLTFSTLTVSNMSPEDSSIYLCSVERPEALGTEAFFGQGTRLTVV.

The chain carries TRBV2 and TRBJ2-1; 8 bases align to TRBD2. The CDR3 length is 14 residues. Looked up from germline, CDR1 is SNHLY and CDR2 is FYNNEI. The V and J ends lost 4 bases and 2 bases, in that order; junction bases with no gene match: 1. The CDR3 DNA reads TGTGCCAGCAGTGGGACTAGCACCTACAATGAGCAGTTCTTC. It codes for CASSGTSTYNEQFF.

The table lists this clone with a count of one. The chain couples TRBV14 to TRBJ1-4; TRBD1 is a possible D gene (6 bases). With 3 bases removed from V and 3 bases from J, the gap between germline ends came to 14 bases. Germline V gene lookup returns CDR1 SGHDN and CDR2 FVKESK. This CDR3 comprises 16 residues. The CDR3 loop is CASSQITGLANEKLFF. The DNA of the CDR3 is TGTGCCAGCAGCCAGATTACAGGGTTGGCTAATGAAAAACTGTTTTTT.

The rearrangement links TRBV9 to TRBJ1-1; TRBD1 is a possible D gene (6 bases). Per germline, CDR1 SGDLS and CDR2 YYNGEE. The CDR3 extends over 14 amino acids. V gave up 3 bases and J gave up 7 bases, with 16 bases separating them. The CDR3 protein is CASSAPDSRREAFF. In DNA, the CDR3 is TGTGCCAGCAGCGCACCGGACAGTCGACGTGAAGCTTTCTTT.

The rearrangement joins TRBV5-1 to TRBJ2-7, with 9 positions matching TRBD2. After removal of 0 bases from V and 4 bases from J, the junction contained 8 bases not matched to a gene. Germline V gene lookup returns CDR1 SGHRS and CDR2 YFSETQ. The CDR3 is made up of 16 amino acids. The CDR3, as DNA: TGCGCCAGCAGCTTGGGGCCTAGCGGGGCTAAATACGAGCAGTACTTC. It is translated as CASSLGPSGAKYEQYF.

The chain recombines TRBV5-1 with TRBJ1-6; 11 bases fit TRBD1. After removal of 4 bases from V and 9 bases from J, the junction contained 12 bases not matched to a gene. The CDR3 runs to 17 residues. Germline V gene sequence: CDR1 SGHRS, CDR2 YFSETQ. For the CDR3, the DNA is TGCGCCAGCAGCGGTACAAAACCGGGACAGGGGGGTTCACCCCTCCACTTT. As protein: CASSGTKPGQGGSPLHF.

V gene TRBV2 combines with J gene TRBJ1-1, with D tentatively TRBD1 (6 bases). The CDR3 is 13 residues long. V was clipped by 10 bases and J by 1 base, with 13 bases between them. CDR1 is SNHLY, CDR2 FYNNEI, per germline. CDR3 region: CANREWANTEAFF. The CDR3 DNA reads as TGTGCCAACAGGGAGTGGGCGAACACTGAAGCTTTCTTT. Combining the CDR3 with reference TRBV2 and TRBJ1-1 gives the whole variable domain EPEVTQTPSHQVTQMGQEVILRCVPISNHLYFYWYRQILGQKVEFLVSFYNNEISEKSEIFDDQFSVERPDGSNFTLKIRSTKLEDSAMYFCANREWANTEAFFGQGTRLTVV.

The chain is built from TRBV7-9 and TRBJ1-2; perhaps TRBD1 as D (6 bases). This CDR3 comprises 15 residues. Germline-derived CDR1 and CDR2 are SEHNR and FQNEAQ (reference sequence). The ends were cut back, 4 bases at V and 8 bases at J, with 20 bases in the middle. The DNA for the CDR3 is TGTGCCAGCAGCTCCAGTGGAAGAGGGGGATGGGGCTACACCTTC. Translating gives CASSSSGRGGWGYTF.